This TCR beta chain was sequenced for a study of blood T cell repertoires in COVID-19. Repertoires were generated with immunoSEQ multiplex PCR, while TCRdb's copy carries only in-frame clones and drops some. This sample carries roughly 56,000 clones, roughly 86% of them seen once, and the ten largest clones take about 15%. The CDR3 spans 15 residues. Germline V CDR1 and CDR2: MDHEN, SYDVKM. The V and J ends lost 6 bases and 3 bases respectively, with 18 bases between them. The rearrangement joins TRBV28 to TRBJ2-7; TRBD2 might be the D (5 bases). The receptor was derived from a human donor in a cohort sampled during active COVID-19. The specimen was peripheral blood. This CDR3 is CASSIHRGNGYEQYF. The CDR3 DNA follows: TGTGCCAGCAGCATCCACCGGGGAAATGGCTACGAGCAGTACTTC. Filled out from reference TRBV28 and TRBJ2-7, the complete variable domain reads DVKVTQSSRYLVKRTGEKVFLECVQDMDHENMFWYRQDPGLGLRLIYFSYDVKMKEKGDIPEGYSVSREKKERFSLILESASTNQTSMYLCASSIHRGNGYEQYFGPGTRLTVT.